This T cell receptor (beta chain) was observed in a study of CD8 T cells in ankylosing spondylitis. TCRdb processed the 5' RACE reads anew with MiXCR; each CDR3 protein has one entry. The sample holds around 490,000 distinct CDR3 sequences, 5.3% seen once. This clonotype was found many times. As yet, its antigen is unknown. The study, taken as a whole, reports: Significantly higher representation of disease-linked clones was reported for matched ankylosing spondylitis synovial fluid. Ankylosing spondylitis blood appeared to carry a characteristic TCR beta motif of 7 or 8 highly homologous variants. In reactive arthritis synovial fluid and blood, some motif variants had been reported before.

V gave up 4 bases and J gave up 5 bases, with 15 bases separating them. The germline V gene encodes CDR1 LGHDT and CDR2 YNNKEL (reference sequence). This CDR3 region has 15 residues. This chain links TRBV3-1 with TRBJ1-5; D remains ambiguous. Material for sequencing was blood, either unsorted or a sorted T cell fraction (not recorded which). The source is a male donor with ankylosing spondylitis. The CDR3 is CASSPSGSGYQPQHF. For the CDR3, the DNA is TGTGCCAGCAGCCCAAGCGGATCGGGATATCAGCCCCAGCATTTT.